This T cell receptor (beta chain) was captured by sequencing in a study of OX40 agonist ivuxolimab in advanced cancers. With regard to the full study: Ivuxolimab, which targeted the costimulatory receptor OX40 (CD134), was an agonistic, fully human IgG2 monoclonal antibody. Prior anti-PD-1, anti-PD-L1 or anti-CTLA-4 therapy was permitted, and checkpoint inhibitors had been received by approximately 39% of dose-escalation patients. Intravenous ivuxolimab was administered to patients every 2 weeks at six dose levels: 0.01, 0.1, 0.3, 1.5, 3 and 10 mg/kg. Of the 52 patients in dose escalation, some 19 had hepatocellular carcinoma, about 15 had melanoma, 9 had renal cell carcinoma and 9 had head and neck cancer. The purpose of peripheral TCRbeta sequencing was to test whether ivuxolimab changed TCR sequence diversity and led to clonal T-cell expansion. The paper covers the monotherapy dose-escalation part of the phase I ivuxolimab trial, which included N of about 50 patients. Partial responses were achieved by three dose-escalation patients, of whom one had hepatocellular carcinoma and two had cutaneous melanoma. A male proportion of around 80% and a mean age of approximately 55 years, ranging from about 23 to 90, were recorded for the dose-escalation cohort. Study-level results and caveats: At doses of 0.1 to 3.0 mg/kg, clonal expansion of both CD4+ and CD8+ T cells in blood was seen between baseline and week 6. Low levels of normalized T-cell clonal expansion were also seen in some patients who did not respond. In the 0.1-3.0 mg/kg groups, partial responders were among the patients with the lowest normalized peripheral clonal expansion, particularly in CD8+ T cells. After ivuxolimab, more expanded clones were found on average in CD8+ T cells than in CD4+ T cells. Which antigens the clonally expanded peripheral T cells were specific for was not determined.

V is shortened by 3 bases, J by 0 bases, and the region joining them spans 8 bases. Measured from the cysteine to the phenylalanine, the CDR3 is 13 residues long. The retained sequence is limited to the CDR3, 39 bases, with the frame set at the first base. The germline V gene yields SQVTM for CDR1 and ANQGSEA for CDR2. Patients with autoimmune disease history or receiving systemic immunosuppression were excluded from the trial. In every dose cohort, peripheral blood was drawn for TCR sequencing at baseline, cycle 4 day 1, and cycle 7 day 1. The samples were drawn from a first-in-human, open-label, multicenter phase I dose-escalation trial of ivuxolimab. The trial enrolled adults with locally advanced or metastatic head and neck squamous cell, hepatocellular, melanoma or renal cell carcinoma. CD4+ and CD8+ T cells were sorted separately from peripheral blood before TCR sequencing. Details on this clone: This receptor's antigen is unknown. No base qualities exist here, and no much larger clone lies one base off it.

Genomic DNA was extracted from sorted cells for sequencing of the TCRbeta CDR3 region. The immunoSEQ Assay was used to sequence the TCRbeta CDR3 regions. TCRdb stores this immuneACCESS table with in-frame sequences only. Part of the clones is absent; in the studies checked, under half of the shortfall reflects unresolved V genes, and no reason is known for the rest. This sample is represented by about 50,000 clones; around 84% of them were singletons. 1.5% to 2% of the sample is taken by the ten largest. The chain was built from TRBV29-1 and TRBJ1-2; the D gene assignment is ambiguous. This receptor was obtained from an adult with an advanced solid tumor such as melanoma, head and neck, liver or kidney cancer. The sequenced sample was CD4+ or CD8+ T cells sorted from blood, obtained in a trial of the OX40 agonist ivuxolimab. The DNA sequence is given as TGCAGCGTTGAGCAGCAATCTAACTATGGCTACACCTTC. Translated, it gives CSVEQQSNYGYTF.